This record covers a single T cell receptor beta chain. V gave up 3 bases and J gave up 0 bases, with 12 bases separating them. Germline CDR1 is SEHNR and CDR2 is FQNEAQ (reference sequence). This CDR3 region has 16 residues. Documented treatment: roughly 19 received Ad26.COV2.S at low or high dose, single or two shots; 5 received placebo; per-sample allocation not given. All samples were drawn on day 63, counting from the first vaccine or placebo injection. The data belong to a study of Ad26.COV2.S vaccination and SARS-CoV-2 variants. Data came from immunoSEQ multiplex PCR; TCRdb stores just in-frame clones and leaves some out. The sample has around 450,000 clones; 75% to 95% are singletons.

The chain recombines TRBV7-9 with TRBJ1-3; D may be TRBD1 (5 bases). The input for sequencing was peripheral blood, taken in a trial of Ad26.COV2.S vaccine versus placebo. The source is a person aged 18-65 years who received the Ad26.COV2.S COVID-19 vaccine or a placebo. The CDR3 DNA reads TGTGCCAGCAGCTTTTCGACAGTTTCCTCTGGAAACACCATATATTTT. This encodes CASSFSTVSSGNTIYF.